These T cell receptor beta chains were read from a single sample in a study of T cells after yellow fever vaccination. Via MiXCR, TCRdb re-called the 5' RACE reads, giving one row per CDR3 protein. The table records tens of thousands of distinct CDR3 sequences, around 7.8% of them present only once. The sequencing here drew on CD8+ T cells sorted from PBMCs, taken less than 11 days after the first yellow fever vaccination. Receptors were obtained from a man aged 18 to 29 who received the YFV17D yellow fever vaccine. Each CDR3 is given with its conserved first and last residue. D genes are given only for firm matches. Clone size is shown for a subset of rows, as once, few, many or a class of expanded clone.

clone_size: many; d_call: TRBD2; j_call: TRBJ2-3; v_call: TRBV5-1; cdr3_aa: CASSLRGGGTDTQYF; cdr3_nt: TGCGCCAGCAGCTTACGCGGGGGGGGCACAGATACGCAGTATTTT
clone_size: many; d_call: -; j_call: TRBJ1-2; v_call: TRBV6-1; cdr3_aa: CASSEGWGMGYGYTF; cdr3_nt: TGTGCCAGCAGTGAAGGCTGGGGGATGGGCTATGGCTACACCTTC
clone_size: few; d_call: TRBD1; j_call: TRBJ1-2; v_call: TRBV4-3; cdr3_aa: CASSRGQGALYGYTF; cdr3_nt: TGCGCCAGCAGCCGGGGACAGGGGGCTTTGTATGGCTACACCTTC
clone_size: many; d_call: TRBD2; j_call: TRBJ2-2; v_call: TRBV10-3; cdr3_aa: CATEGLAGNLTGELFF; cdr3_nt: TGTGCCACCGAGGGCCTAGCGGGGAACTTGACCGGGGAGCTGTTTTTT
clone_size: few; d_call: TRBD1; j_call: TRBJ2-2; v_call: TRBV4-1; cdr3_aa: CASSSPPGQGNTGELFF; cdr3_nt: TGCGCCAGCAGTTCCCCCCCGGGACAGGGAAACACCGGGGAGCTGTTTTTT
clone_size: many; d_call: -; j_call: TRBJ2-1; v_call: TRBV7-8; cdr3_aa: CASSPGTHNEQFF; cdr3_nt: TGTGCCAGCAGCCCGGGGACCCACAATGAGCAGTTCTTC
clone_size: many; d_call: TRBD2; j_call: TRBJ2-3; v_call: TRBV10-3; cdr3_aa: CAISEIQAGVGDTQYF; cdr3_nt: TGTGCCATCAGTGAGATCCAAGCGGGGGTGGGAGATACGCAGTATTTT
clone_size: -; d_call: -; j_call: TRBJ1-2; v_call: TRBV19; cdr3_aa: CASSATGFNYGYTF; cdr3_nt: TGTGCCAGTAGCGCCACAGGATTTAACTATGGCTACACCTTC
clone_size: few; d_call: -; j_call: TRBJ1-1; v_call: TRBV5-1; cdr3_aa: CASSHTGNTEAFF; cdr3_nt: TGCGCCAGCAGCCACACAGGGAACACTGAAGCTTTCTTT
clone_size: few; d_call: TRBD2; j_call: TRBJ2-7; v_call: TRBV5-1; cdr3_aa: CASSRERGYEQYF; cdr3_nt: TGCGCCAGCAGCAGAGAGCGGGGCTACGAGCAGTACTTC
clone_size: many; d_call: TRBD1; j_call: TRBJ2-7; v_call: TRBV5-1; cdr3_aa: CASKPGTGFHEQYF; cdr3_nt: TGCGCCAGCAAGCCTGGGACAGGGTTCCACGAGCAGTACTTC